This T cell receptor (beta chain) was recorded in a study of T cells in Graves' hyperthyroidism and ophthalmopathy. Study-wide context: Peripheral blood draws took place at initial diagnosis, ahead of any treatment. Study conclusions and caveats: Also found in blood were most expanded thyroid clonotypes above 0.001.

Regions amplified from RNA transcripts were the TCR beta CDR3 regions. The primer set for the first-round RT-PCR of the TCR CDR3 was HTBI. MiXCR, run by TCRdb on the multiplex PCR reads, gives a single entry per CDR3 protein. The sample holds approximately 600,000 distinct CDR3 sequences, less than 25% seen once. This clonotype was observed many times. Its matching antigen is unknown. A patient was excluded if there was uncontrolled infection, other autoimmune disease, pregnancy or lactation. The source of this sequence is a man aged 25-45 years with Graves' ophthalmopathy. The sample taken for sequencing was blood.

The CDR3 here is CASSLGAANTEAFF. As DNA, the CDR3 is TGTGCCAGCAGCTTAGGGGCAGCGAACACTGAAGCTTTCTTT. The V gene is TRBV7-2, the J gene TRBJ1-1; D gene ambiguous. From germline, CDR1 is SGHTA and CDR2 FQGNSA. Between the trimmed V and J ends, which lost 1 base and 1 base, there was a span of 7 bases. The CDR3 sequence is 14 residues long.